The rows below give T cell receptor beta chains drawn from one sample of a study of T cells after yellow fever vaccination. MiXCR, run by TCRdb on the 5' RACE reads, gives a single entry per CDR3 protein. This table has a few hundred thousand distinct CDR3 sequences, around 4.1% appearing once. The sample consisted of PBMCs, taken 5 days after the yellow fever booster vaccination. The source is a man in his late teens or twenties who received the YFV17D yellow fever vaccine. CDR3s include the opening cysteine and the closing phenylalanine or tryptophan. Expanded clones are given a class, and other clones once, few, many or no size at all.

v_call	clone_size	cdr3_aa
TRBV10-3	few	CATPLAGGYNEQFF
TRBV20-1	few	CSARGAGYGYTF
TRBV5-1	.	CASSSIRADAEAFF
TRBV10-3	few	CAISDPGQSRKNQPQHF
TRBV3-1	many	CASSQEAGGYGYTF
TRBV12-3/TRBV12-4	few	CASRTGTGGTEAFF
TRBV7-2	.	CASSLRQVSNTGELFF
TRBV7-2	many	CASSPGKGGNTIYF
TRBV10-3	few	CAIWPQDGYEQYF
TRBV10-3	.	CAISEEGASISPLHF
TRBV4-3	.	CASSQSLGLSNEKLFF
TRBV18	many	CASSPTGVAYNEQFF
TRBV29-1	.	CSVGDRAYEQYF
TRBV3-1	.	CASSQGVRSYEQYF
TRBV3-1	few	CASSQGQGPYGYTF
TRBV2	.	CARSSRGSDTQYF
TRBV5-1	.	CASSLVPTDNGYTF
TRBV25-1	few	CASSESHSGANVLTF
TRBV6-6	many	CASTPRPGRSGYTF
TRBV9	few	CASSVEGSRQETQYF
TRBV11-1	.	CASSLRSRGDEQFF
TRBV5-1	few	CASSVRDGSYNEQFF
TRBV7-2	.	CASSSPTQETQYF
TRBV30	.	CAWSPGRQLNYGYTF
TRBV12-3/TRBV12-4	.	CASSLRWLAGGTDTQYF
TRBV4-3	many	CASSQDPSGGWETQYF
TRBV6-2/TRBV6-3	few	CASSYVRPQPQHF
TRBV5-4	few	CASSPPRDRDAVEQFF
TRBV12-3/TRBV12-4	many	CASSLGQNYGYTF
TRBV10-3	few	CAISGWTEAFF
TRBV3-1	.	CASSRSDQETQYF
TRBV7-2	few	CASSLQGGDSSSF
TRBV9	few	CASSVDGEDTQYF
TRBV28	.	CASTWEGHNEQFF
TRBV5-1	few	CASSRTQNTGELFF
TRBV2	.	CASSEPGLAASKETQYF
TRBV7-2	.	CASTWGGGRDTQYF
TRBV20-1	few	CSAPDRGTYNEQFF
TRBV7-9	many	CASSFVRGGPQETQYF
TRBV7-2	few	CASSFLDSNQPQHF
TRBV20-1	many	CSARAGNQPQHF
TRBV7-9	few	CASSSTGGPYNEQFF
TRBV12-3/TRBV12-4	.	CASSWSGGAGELFF
TRBV28	few	CASSSTSGGLSSYNEQFF
TRBV20-1	few	CSAILRGASYTF
TRBV20-1	many	CSAAPGGVETQYF
TRBV4-2	.	CASSQTGVGANVLTF
TRBV5-1	.	CASRSTSGTRGTQYF
TRBV5-1	many	CASTSGGRETQYF
TRBV10-3	.	CAISETGQSNQPQHF
TRBV20-1	.	CSAPTGAYGYTF
TRBV7-2	.	CASSLAVGPKETQYF
TRBV29-1	.	CSTYGERGGLDEQFF
TRBV2	.	CASSDTVYSPLHF
TRBV7-2	few	CASSLRQPNTGELFF
TRBV19	once	CASSTYGQYTDTQYF
TRBV9	.	CASSAERQGLDSGANVLTF
TRBV4-3	many	CASSQDRGTGEGEQYF
TRBV5-1	many	CATIRGFNQPQHF